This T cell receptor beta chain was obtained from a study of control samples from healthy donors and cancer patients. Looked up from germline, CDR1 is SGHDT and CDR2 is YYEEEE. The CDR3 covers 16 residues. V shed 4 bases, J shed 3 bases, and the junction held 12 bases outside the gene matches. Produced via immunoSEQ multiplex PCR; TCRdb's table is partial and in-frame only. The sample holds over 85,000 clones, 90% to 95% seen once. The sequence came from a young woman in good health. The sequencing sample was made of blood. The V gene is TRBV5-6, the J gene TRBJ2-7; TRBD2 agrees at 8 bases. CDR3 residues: CASSPPREGRSYEQYF. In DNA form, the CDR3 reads TGTGCCAGCAGCCCCCCTCGGGAGGGCCGGAGCTACGAGCAGTACTTC.